A selection of T cell receptor beta chains follows, all from one sample in a study of Graves' ophthalmopathy and Graves' hyperthyroidism. One entry per CDR3 protein results from TCRdb running MiXCR on the multiplex PCR reads. The sample yields over a million distinct CDR3 sequences, about two fifths seen once. The sequencing sample was made of peripheral blood or thyroid tissue (not recorded which). These receptors were obtained from an adult man with Graves' hyperthyroidism. CDR3s include the opening cysteine and the closing phenylalanine or tryptophan. The order of the fields is J gene, clone size, CDR3 length, D gene, V gene, CDR3 DNA, CDR3 protein. D genes are given only for firm matches. Clone size is shown for a subset of rows, as once, few, many or a class of expanded clone.

J gene: TRBJ2-2
clone size: NA
CDR3 length: 12
D gene: NA
V gene: TRBV15
CDR3 DNA: TGTGCCACCAGCAGAGGGGAGGGGGAGCTGTTTTTT
CDR3 protein: CATSRGEGELFF

J gene: TRBJ2-7
clone size: many
CDR3 length: 13
D gene: NA
V gene: TRBV10-3
CDR3 DNA: TGTGCCATCGGACAGCAAGACACCTACGAGCAGTACTTC
CDR3 protein: CAIGQQDTYEQYF

J gene: TRBJ1-6
clone size: few
CDR3 length: 16
D gene: TRBD1
V gene: TRBV7-9
CDR3 DNA: TGTGCCAGCAGCTCCAGGTCGGGACAGGGGTGGTCACCCCTCCACTTT
CDR3 protein: CASSSRSGQGWSPLHF

J gene: TRBJ2-7
clone size: few
CDR3 length: 14
D gene: TRBD1
V gene: TRBV10-2
CDR3 DNA: TGCGCCAGCTGGGGAAACAGGGGGGTCGGCGAGCAGTACTTC
CDR3 protein: CASWGNRGVGEQYF

J gene: TRBJ2-7
clone size: NA
CDR3 length: 13
D gene: NA
V gene: TRBV7-9
CDR3 DNA: TGTGCCAGCAGCTCCCGGATCCCCTACGAGCAGTACTTC
CDR3 protein: CASSSRIPYEQYF

J gene: TRBJ1-1
clone size: NA
CDR3 length: 15
D gene: NA
V gene: TRBV3-1
CDR3 DNA: TGTGCCAGCAGCCAGTTCGTCAGGCCGAACACTGAAGCTTTCTTT
CDR3 protein: CASSQFVRPNTEAFF

J gene: TRBJ2-5
clone size: NA
CDR3 length: 16
D gene: NA
V gene: TRBV15
CDR3 DNA: TGTGCCACCAGCAGAGATCACGACCCAGTAGGAGAGACCCAGTACTTC
CDR3 protein: CATSRDHDPVGETQYF

J gene: TRBJ1-5
clone size: NA
CDR3 length: 11
D gene: NA
V gene: TRBV20-1
CDR3 DNA: TGCAGTGCCAGGGACACGGGACCCGAGCATTTT
CDR3 protein: CSARDTGPEHF

J gene: TRBJ1-5
clone size: many
CDR3 length: 14
D gene: TRBD1
V gene: TRBV20-1
CDR3 DNA: TGCAGTGCCGGGACAGGGGACGACAATCAGCCCCAGCATTTT
CDR3 protein: CSAGTGDDNQPQHF

J gene: TRBJ1-6
clone size: NA
CDR3 length: 16
D gene: NA
V gene: TRBV15
CDR3 DNA: TGTGCCACCAGCAGAGATCATTCCGGCTATAATTCACCCCTCCACTTT
CDR3 protein: CATSRDHSGYNSPLHF

J gene: TRBJ1-1
clone size: many
CDR3 length: 14
D gene: NA
V gene: TRBV20-1
CDR3 DNA: TGCAGTGCTAGAGACGTTGTTGGGCTGGCTGAAGCTTTCTTT
CDR3 protein: CSARDVVGLAEAFF

J gene: TRBJ2-3
clone size: once
CDR3 length: 15
D gene: NA
V gene: TRBV7-8
CDR3 DNA: TGTGCCAGCAGAAACGACAGGCCCAACACAGATACGCAGTATTTT
CDR3 protein: CASRNDRPNTDTQYF

J gene: TRBJ1-5
clone size: many
CDR3 length: 15
D gene: NA
V gene: TRBV5-1
CDR3 DNA: TGCGCCAGCAGCTCCCCTAGGACGGTACCTCCGCCCCAGCATTTT
CDR3 protein: CASSSPRTVPPPQHF

J gene: TRBJ2-7
clone size: many
CDR3 length: 12
D gene: NA
V gene: TRBV29-1
CDR3 DNA: TGCAGCGTTGAACTAGCGAGCTACGAGCAGTACTTC
CDR3 protein: CSVELASYEQYF

J gene: TRBJ1-4
clone size: many
CDR3 length: 15
D gene: NA
V gene: TRBV12-3/TRBV12-4
CDR3 DNA: TGTGCCAGCAGTCCACGGACAGATCTTAATGAAAAACTGTTTTTT
CDR3 protein: CASSPRTDLNEKLFF

J gene: TRBJ1-4
clone size: NA
CDR3 length: 14
D gene: TRBD1
V gene: TRBV20-1
CDR3 DNA: TGCAGTGCTAGAGAGGGAACAGGGGTGGAAAAACTGTTTTTT
CDR3 protein: CSAREGTGVEKLFF

J gene: TRBJ1-6
clone size: NA
CDR3 length: 14
D gene: TRBD1
V gene: TRBV2
CDR3 DNA: TGTGCCAGCAGGACAGGGGCTTACAATTCACCCCCCCACTTT
CDR3 protein: CASRTGAYNSPPHF

J gene: TRBJ2-2
clone size: few
CDR3 length: 13
D gene: NA
V gene: TRBV7-9
CDR3 DNA: TGTGCCAGCGGAACCGGGATCACCGGGGAGCTGTTTTTT
CDR3 protein: CASGTGITGELFF

J gene: TRBJ1-1
clone size: many
CDR3 length: 13
D gene: NA
V gene: TRBV19
CDR3 DNA: TGTGCCAGTAGACCGTCAGGAGGGACTGAAGCTTTCTTT
CDR3 protein: CASRPSGGTEAFF

J gene: TRBJ1-4
clone size: few
CDR3 length: 15
D gene: NA
V gene: TRBV7-8
CDR3 DNA: TGTGCCAGCAGCTTCCAGGGGCACAATAATGAAAAACTGTTTTTT
CDR3 protein: CASSFQGHNNEKLFF

J gene: TRBJ2-7
clone size: NA
CDR3 length: 15
D gene: NA
V gene: TRBV6-5
CDR3 DNA: TGTGCCAGCACCCGGAGCGTTGGGGGATTCCACGAGCAGTACTTC
CDR3 protein: CASTRSVGGFHEQYF

J gene: TRBJ2-7
clone size: NA
CDR3 length: 16
D gene: NA
V gene: TRBV2
CDR3 DNA: TGTGCCAGCAGTGAAGCGGGAAGATCGGGAATCGGCGAGCAGTACTTC
CDR3 protein: CASSEAGRSGIGEQYF

J gene: TRBJ2-5
clone size: NA
CDR3 length: 15
D gene: TRBD2
V gene: TRBV25-1
CDR3 DNA: TGTGCCAGCAGTCCCCCTAGCGGGAGATATGAGACCCAGTACTTC
CDR3 protein: CASSPPSGRYETQYF

J gene: TRBJ2-2
clone size: NA
CDR3 length: 14
D gene: NA
V gene: TRBV10-3
CDR3 DNA: TGTGCCATCAGTCCTAGCGCCAACACCGGGGAGCTGTTTTTT
CDR3 protein: CAISPSANTGELFF

J gene: TRBJ1-1
clone size: NA
CDR3 length: 13
D gene: NA
V gene: TRBV25-1
CDR3 DNA: TGTGCCAGCAGTTTTAGGTCTAGCACTGAAGCTTTCTTT
CDR3 protein: CASSFRSSTEAFF

J gene: TRBJ2-2
clone size: many
CDR3 length: 14
D gene: TRBD2
V gene: TRBV2
CDR3 DNA: TGTGCCATCATACTAGCGGTAGACACCGGGGAGCTGTTTTTT
CDR3 protein: CAIILAVDTGELFF

J gene: TRBJ1-1
clone size: many
CDR3 length: 15
D gene: TRBD1
V gene: TRBV19
CDR3 DNA: TGTGCCAGTATTAGGAGGGGGCAGGAATTTCCTGAAGCTTTCTTT
CDR3 protein: CASIRRGQEFPEAFF

J gene: TRBJ2-7
clone size: many
CDR3 length: 15
D gene: NA
V gene: TRBV7-2
CDR3 DNA: TGTGCCAGCAGCCTTCCGGGACGCCTTTCCTACGAGCAGTACTTC
CDR3 protein: CASSLPGRLSYEQYF

J gene: TRBJ1-1
clone size: many
CDR3 length: 14
D gene: TRBD1
V gene: TRBV29-1
CDR3 DNA: TGCAGCGTTGAAGCAGGGGGCTCGAACACTGAAGCTTTCTTT
CDR3 protein: CSVEAGGSNTEAFF

J gene: TRBJ1-1
clone size: NA
CDR3 length: 17
D gene: NA
V gene: TRBV12-3/TRBV12-4
CDR3 DNA: TGTGCCAGCAGTAACCAGCCAGAGTGGTCATTGAACACTGAAGCTTTCTTT
CDR3 protein: CASSNQPEWSLNTEAFF

J gene: TRBJ1-2
clone size: NA
CDR3 length: 13
D gene: NA
V gene: TRBV30
CDR3 DNA: TGTGCCTATCAGATCGGGGAAAACTATGGCTACACCTTC
CDR3 protein: CAYQIGENYGYTF

J gene: TRBJ1-2
clone size: many
CDR3 length: 15
D gene: TRBD1
V gene: TRBV10-3
CDR3 DNA: TGTGCCATCAGTGAAAGGCAGGGGGCGCATAATGGCTACACCTTC
CDR3 protein: CAISERQGAHNGYTF

J gene: TRBJ2-5
clone size: NA
CDR3 length: 15
D gene: NA
V gene: TRBV15
CDR3 DNA: TGTGCCACCAGCAGAGATCCTAGCCCGGGGGAGACCCAGTACTTC
CDR3 protein: CATSRDPSPGETQYF

J gene: TRBJ1-2
clone size: many
CDR3 length: 15
D gene: NA
V gene: TRBV20-1
CDR3 DNA: TGCAGTGCTGGAACGGGGAAACAGGGAATCTATGGCTACACCTTC
CDR3 protein: CSAGTGKQGIYGYTF

J gene: TRBJ2-5
clone size: NA
CDR3 length: 15
D gene: NA
V gene: TRBV28
CDR3 DNA: TGTGCCAGCAGTTCCCCTTCGCAGACCCAAGAGACCCAGTACTTC
CDR3 protein: CASSSPSQTQETQYF

J gene: TRBJ2-7
clone size: many
CDR3 length: 15
D gene: NA
V gene: TRBV10-3
CDR3 DNA: TGTGCCGCCACCCCGGGGGCCGGGACCTCCTACGAGCAGTACTTC
CDR3 protein: CAATPGAGTSYEQYF

J gene: TRBJ2-7
clone size: NA
CDR3 length: 14
D gene: NA
V gene: TRBV7-2
CDR3 DNA: TGTGCCAGCAGCTCTCCCAAGGGAGGCCACGAGCAGTACTTC
CDR3 protein: CASSSPKGGHEQYF

J gene: TRBJ2-3
clone size: once
CDR3 length: 11
D gene: NA
V gene: TRBV10-3
CDR3 DNA: TGTGCCAGCAGTGCGTGGAATACGCAGTATTTT
CDR3 protein: CASSAWNTQYF

J gene: TRBJ1-5
clone size: many
CDR3 length: 13
D gene: NA
V gene: TRBV7-2
CDR3 DNA: TGTGCCAGCAGCCCACAGGAAAATCAGCCCCAGCATTTT
CDR3 protein: CASSPQENQPQHF

J gene: TRBJ2-7
clone size: few
CDR3 length: 15
D gene: NA
V gene: TRBV7-2
CDR3 DNA: TGTGCCAGCAGCCCCGCCGGGTTGAGCTCCTACGAGCAGTACTTC
CDR3 protein: CASSPAGLSSYEQYF

J gene: TRBJ2-5
clone size: many
CDR3 length: 13
D gene: NA
V gene: TRBV7-3
CDR3 DNA: TGTGCCAGCAGCTCGGGACCCCAAGAGACCCAGTACTTC
CDR3 protein: CASSSGPQETQYF

J gene: TRBJ2-7
clone size: many
CDR3 length: 15
D gene: NA
V gene: TRBV5-8
CDR3 DNA: TGTGCCAGCAGCTTTCGCGGGACGCAGACCTACGAGCAGTACTTC
CDR3 protein: CASSFRGTQTYEQYF

J gene: TRBJ2-2
clone size: NA
CDR3 length: 9
D gene: TRBD1
V gene: TRBV5-1
CDR3 DNA: TGCGCCAGCGGACAGGGGATGTTTTTT
CDR3 protein: CASGQGMFF

J gene: TRBJ2-5
clone size: many
CDR3 length: 18
D gene: NA
V gene: TRBV7-6
CDR3 DNA: TGTGCCAGCAGCTTACGGGGACGGATCACGGTGGGAAAAGAGACCCAGTACTTC
CDR3 protein: CASSLRGRITVGKETQYF

J gene: TRBJ1-1
clone size: many
CDR3 length: 15
D gene: NA
V gene: TRBV7-9
CDR3 DNA: TGTGCCAGCAGCTTAGGCTCCGGGATGAACACTGAAGCTTTCTTT
CDR3 protein: CASSLGSGMNTEAFF

J gene: TRBJ1-4
clone size: NA
CDR3 length: 17
D gene: NA
V gene: TRBV7-6
CDR3 DNA: TGTGCCAGCAGCTTAGATAGTTTACGACAGGCTAATGAAAAACTGTTTTTT
CDR3 protein: CASSLDSLRQANEKLFF

J gene: TRBJ1-1
clone size: NA
CDR3 length: 13
D gene: NA
V gene: TRBV2
CDR3 DNA: TGTGCCAGCAGTGAAAAGGGTTCCCCTGAAGCTTTCTTT
CDR3 protein: CASSEKGSPEAFF

J gene: TRBJ2-3
clone size: NA
CDR3 length: 15
D gene: NA
V gene: TRBV2
CDR3 DNA: TGTGCCAGCAGTGAGGCCCGGGGCATTAAGGATACGCAGTATTTT
CDR3 protein: CASSEARGIKDTQYF

J gene: TRBJ2-7
clone size: NA
CDR3 length: 15
D gene: TRBD2
V gene: TRBV6-2/TRBV6-3
CDR3 DNA: TGTGCCAGCAGTTCGTATCCTAGCGGGAGTTATGAGCAGTACTTC
CDR3 protein: CASSSYPSGSYEQYF

J gene: TRBJ1-6
clone size: many
CDR3 length: 15
D gene: NA
V gene: TRBV20-1
CDR3 DNA: TGCAGTGCTAGAGACAGGGGTTTAGGTAATTCACCCCTCCACTTT
CDR3 protein: CSARDRGLGNSPLHF

J gene: TRBJ2-7
clone size: NA
CDR3 length: 12
D gene: NA
V gene: TRBV7-9
CDR3 DNA: TGTGCCAGCACCCCAATAGCACGCGAGCAGTACTTC
CDR3 protein: CASTPIAREQYF

J gene: TRBJ2-7
clone size: NA
CDR3 length: 18
D gene: TRBD2
V gene: TRBV7-2
CDR3 DNA: TGTGCCAGCAGCTTCCGCTCCCTAGCGGGGACGAGTAGTTACGAGCAGTACTTC
CDR3 protein: CASSFRSLAGTSSYEQYF

J gene: TRBJ2-5
clone size: few
CDR3 length: 12
D gene: TRBD1
V gene: TRBV7-8
CDR3 DNA: TGTGCCAGCAGTATGCGACAGGGGACCCAGTACTTC
CDR3 protein: CASSMRQGTQYF

J gene: TRBJ2-7
clone size: NA
CDR3 length: 17
D gene: TRBD2
V gene: TRBV25-1
CDR3 DNA: TGTGCCAGCAGCGCCACAACCCCGACTAGCGCCAACTACGAGCAGTACTTC
CDR3 protein: CASSATTPTSANYEQYF